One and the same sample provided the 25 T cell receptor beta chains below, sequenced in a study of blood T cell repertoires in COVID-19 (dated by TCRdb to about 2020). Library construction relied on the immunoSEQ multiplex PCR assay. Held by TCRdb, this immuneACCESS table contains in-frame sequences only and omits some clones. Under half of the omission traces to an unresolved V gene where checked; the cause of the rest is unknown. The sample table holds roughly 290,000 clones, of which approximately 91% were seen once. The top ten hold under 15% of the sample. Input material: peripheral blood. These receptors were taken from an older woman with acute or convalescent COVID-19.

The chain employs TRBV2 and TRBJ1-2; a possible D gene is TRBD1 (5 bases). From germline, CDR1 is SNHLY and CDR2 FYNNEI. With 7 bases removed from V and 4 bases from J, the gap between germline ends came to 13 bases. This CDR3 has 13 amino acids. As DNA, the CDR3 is TGTGCCAGCAAGACCGACAGTCTCTATGGCTACACCTTC. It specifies CASKTDSLYGYTF.

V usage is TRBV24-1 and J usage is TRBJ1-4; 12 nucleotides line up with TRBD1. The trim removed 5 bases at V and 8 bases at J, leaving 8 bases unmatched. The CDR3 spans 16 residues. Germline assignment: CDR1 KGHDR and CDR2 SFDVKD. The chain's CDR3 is CATSAGTGGRNEKLFF. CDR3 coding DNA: TGTGCCACCAGTGCCGGGACAGGGGGCCGGAACGAAAAACTGTTTTTT.

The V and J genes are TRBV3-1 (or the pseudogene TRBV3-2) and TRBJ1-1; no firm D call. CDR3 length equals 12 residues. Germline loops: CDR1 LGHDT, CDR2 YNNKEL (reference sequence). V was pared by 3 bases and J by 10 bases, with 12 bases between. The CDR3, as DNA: TGTGCCAGCAGCCAGGGGAGGGCGGTAGCTTTCTTT. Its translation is CASSQGRAVAFF.

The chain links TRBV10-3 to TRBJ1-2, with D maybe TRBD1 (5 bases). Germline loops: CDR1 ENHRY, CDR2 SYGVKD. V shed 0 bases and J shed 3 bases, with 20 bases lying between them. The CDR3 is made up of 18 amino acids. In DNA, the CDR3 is TGTGCCATCAGTGAGTCGGGGCAAGGGGCGCGAGGAGACTATGGCTACACCTTC. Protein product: CAISESGQGARGDYGYTF.

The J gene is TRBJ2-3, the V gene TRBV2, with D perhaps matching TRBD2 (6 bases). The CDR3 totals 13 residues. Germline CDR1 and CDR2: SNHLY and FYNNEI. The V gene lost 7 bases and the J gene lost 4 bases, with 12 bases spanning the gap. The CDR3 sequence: CASTSVNSDTQYF. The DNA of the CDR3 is TGTGCCAGCACTAGCGTCAATTCAGATACGCAGTATTTT.

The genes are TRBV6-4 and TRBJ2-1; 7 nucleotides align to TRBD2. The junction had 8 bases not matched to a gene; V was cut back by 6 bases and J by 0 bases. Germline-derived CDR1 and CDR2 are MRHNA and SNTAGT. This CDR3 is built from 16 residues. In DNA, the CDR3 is TGTGCCAGCAGGAGGGACGGGGGGAGCTCCTACAATGAGCAGTTCTTC. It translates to CASRRDGGSSYNEQFF.

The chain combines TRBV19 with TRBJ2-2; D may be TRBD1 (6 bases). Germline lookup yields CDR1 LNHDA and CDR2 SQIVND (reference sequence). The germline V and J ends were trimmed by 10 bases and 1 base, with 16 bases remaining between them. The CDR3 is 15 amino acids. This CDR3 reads CATHPPTGNTGELFF. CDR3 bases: TGTGCCACCCACCCTCCGACAGGGAACACCGGGGAGCTGTTTTTT.

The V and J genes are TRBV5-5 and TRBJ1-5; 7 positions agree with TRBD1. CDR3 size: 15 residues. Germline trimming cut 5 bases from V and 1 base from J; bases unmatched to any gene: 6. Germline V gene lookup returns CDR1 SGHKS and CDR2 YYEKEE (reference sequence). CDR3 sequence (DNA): TGTGCCAGCAGTCCAGGGGGATCGAGCAATCAGCCCCAGCATTTT. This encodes CASSPGGSSNQPQHF.

CDR3 DNA: TGTGCCAGCAGTTACTCGACCGGTACCCTGAGACAGGAGGATACTGAAGCTTTCTTT. Translated, it gives CASSYSTGTLRQEDTEAFF. The genes are TRBV6-2 or TRBV6-3 and TRBJ1-1; TRBD1 is a possible D gene (6 bases). Per germline, CDR1 MNHEY and CDR2 SVGEGT. CDR3 length equals 19 residues. V was trimmed by 0 bases and J by 5 bases, leaving 25 bases between them.

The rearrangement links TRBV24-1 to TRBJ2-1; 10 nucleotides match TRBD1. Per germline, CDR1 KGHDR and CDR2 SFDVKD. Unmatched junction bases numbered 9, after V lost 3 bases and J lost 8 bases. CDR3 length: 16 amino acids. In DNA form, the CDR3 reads TGTGCCACCAGTGATGGACTGGGACAGGGGCGCCATGAGCAGTTCTTC. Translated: CATSDGLGQGRHEQFF.

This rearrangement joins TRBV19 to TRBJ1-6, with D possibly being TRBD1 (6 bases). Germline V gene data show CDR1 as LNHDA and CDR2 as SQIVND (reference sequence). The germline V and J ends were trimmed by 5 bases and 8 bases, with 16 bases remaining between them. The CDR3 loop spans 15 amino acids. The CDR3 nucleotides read TGTGCCAGTAGTCCGGCGGGGGGCAGGGATTCACCCCTCCACTTT. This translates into CASSPAGGRDSPLHF.

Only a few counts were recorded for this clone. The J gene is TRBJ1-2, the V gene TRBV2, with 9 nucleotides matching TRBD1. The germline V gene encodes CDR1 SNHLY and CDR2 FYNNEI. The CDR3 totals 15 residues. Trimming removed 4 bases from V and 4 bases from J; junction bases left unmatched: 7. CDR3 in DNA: TGTGCCAGCAGTGCACAGGGGGCGGCACTCTATGGCTACACCTTC. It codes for CASSAQGAALYGYTF. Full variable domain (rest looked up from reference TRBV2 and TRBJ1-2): EPEVTQTPSHQVTQMGQEVILRCVPISNHLYFYWYRQILGQKVEFLVSFYNNEISEKSEIFDDQFSVERPDGSNFTLKIRSTKLEDSAMYFCASSAQGAALYGYTFGSGTRLTVV.

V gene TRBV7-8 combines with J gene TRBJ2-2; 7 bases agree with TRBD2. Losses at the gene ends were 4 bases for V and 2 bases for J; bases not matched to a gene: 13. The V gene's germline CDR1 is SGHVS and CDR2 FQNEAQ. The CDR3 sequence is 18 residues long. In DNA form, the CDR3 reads TGTGCCAGCAGCTCCCTCCGGTCGACTAGCAAAAACACCGGGGAGCTGTTTTTT. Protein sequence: CASSSLRSTSKNTGELFF.

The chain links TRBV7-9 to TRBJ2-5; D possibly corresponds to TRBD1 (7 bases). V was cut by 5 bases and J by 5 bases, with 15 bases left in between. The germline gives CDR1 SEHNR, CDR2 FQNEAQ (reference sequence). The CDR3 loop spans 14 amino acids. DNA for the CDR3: TGTGCCAGCAGCCGCGGGACAGTCGGGGAGACCCAGTACTTC. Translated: CASSRGTVGETQYF.

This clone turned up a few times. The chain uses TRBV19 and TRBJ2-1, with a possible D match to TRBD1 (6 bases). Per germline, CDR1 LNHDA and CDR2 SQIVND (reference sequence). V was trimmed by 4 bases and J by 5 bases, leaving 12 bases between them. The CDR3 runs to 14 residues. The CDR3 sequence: CASSTHTGNNEQFF. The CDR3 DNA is TGTGCCAGTAGTACCCACACAGGGAACAATGAGCAGTTCTTC.

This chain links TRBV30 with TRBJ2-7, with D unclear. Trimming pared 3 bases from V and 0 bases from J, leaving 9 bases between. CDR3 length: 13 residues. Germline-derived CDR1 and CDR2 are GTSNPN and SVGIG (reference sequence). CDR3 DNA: TGTGCCTGGAGACTCTCCCTCTCCTACGAGCAGTACTTC. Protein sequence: CAWRLSLSYEQYF.

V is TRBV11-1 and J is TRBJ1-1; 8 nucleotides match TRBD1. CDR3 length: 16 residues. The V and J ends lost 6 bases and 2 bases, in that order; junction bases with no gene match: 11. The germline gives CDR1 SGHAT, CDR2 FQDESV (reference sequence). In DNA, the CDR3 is TGTGCCAGCAGGCAGGACAGGGCCCTCTATAACACTGAAGCTTTCTTT. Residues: CASRQDRALYNTEAFF.

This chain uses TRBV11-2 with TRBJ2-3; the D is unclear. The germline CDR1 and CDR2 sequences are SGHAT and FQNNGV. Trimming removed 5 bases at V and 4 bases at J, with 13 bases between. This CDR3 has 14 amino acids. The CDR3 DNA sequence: TGTGCCAGCAGCGCACCTAGTAAAGCAGATACGCAGTATTTT. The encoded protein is CASSAPSKADTQYF.

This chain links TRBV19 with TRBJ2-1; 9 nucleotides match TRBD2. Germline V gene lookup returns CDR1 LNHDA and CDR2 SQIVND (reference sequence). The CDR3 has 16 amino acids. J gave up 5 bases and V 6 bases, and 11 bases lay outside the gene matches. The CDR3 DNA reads TGTGCCAGTAGGATCGTTGCGGGAGGGCCCCACAATGAGCAGTTCTTC. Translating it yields CASRIVAGGPHNEQFF.

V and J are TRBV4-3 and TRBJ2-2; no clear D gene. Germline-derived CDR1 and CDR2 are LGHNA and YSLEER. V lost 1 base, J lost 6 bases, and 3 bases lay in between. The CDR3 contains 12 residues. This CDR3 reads CASSQVAGELFF. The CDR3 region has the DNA TGCGCCAGCAGCCAAGTCGCCGGGGAGCTGTTTTTT.

The CDR3 loop is CASSQELAPDEQFF. Here the CDR3 DNA reads TGCGCCAGCAGCCAAGAATTAGCTCCCGATGAGCAGTTCTTC. The rearrangement uses TRBV4-1 and TRBJ2-1; D unresolved. The CDR3 is 14 amino acids. The V end lost 0 bases, the J end lost 8 bases, and 11 bases lay between the germline ends. From germline, CDR1 is MGHRA and CDR2 YSYEKL.

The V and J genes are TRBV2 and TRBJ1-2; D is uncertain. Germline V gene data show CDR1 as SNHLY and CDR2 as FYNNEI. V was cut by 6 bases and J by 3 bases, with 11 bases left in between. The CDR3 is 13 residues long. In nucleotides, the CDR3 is TGTGCCAGCAGGAGGGTTGGCGACTATGGCTACACCTTC. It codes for CASRRVGDYGYTF.

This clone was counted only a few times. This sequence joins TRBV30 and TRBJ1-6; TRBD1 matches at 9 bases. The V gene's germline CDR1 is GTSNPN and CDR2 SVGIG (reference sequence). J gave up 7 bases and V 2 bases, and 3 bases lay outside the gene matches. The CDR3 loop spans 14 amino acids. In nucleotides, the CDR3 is TGTGCCTGGAGTTACGGACAGGGGAATTCACCCCTCCACTTT. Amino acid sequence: CAWSYGQGNSPLHF.

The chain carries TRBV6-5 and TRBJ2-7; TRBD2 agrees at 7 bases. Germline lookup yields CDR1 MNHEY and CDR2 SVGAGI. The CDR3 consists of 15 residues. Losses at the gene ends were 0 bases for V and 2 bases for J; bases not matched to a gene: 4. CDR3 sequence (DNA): TGTGCCAGCAGTTACTCCTTAGGGAGGGCCTACGAGCAGTACTTC. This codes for CASSYSLGRAYEQYF.

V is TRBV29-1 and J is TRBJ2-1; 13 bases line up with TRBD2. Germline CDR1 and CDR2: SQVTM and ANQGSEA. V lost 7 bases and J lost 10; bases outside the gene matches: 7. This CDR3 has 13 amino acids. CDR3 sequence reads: CSALRGLAGEQFF. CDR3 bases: TGCAGCGCCTTAAGGGGACTAGCGGGAGAGCAGTTCTTC.